Below, 18 T cell receptor beta chains from the same sample are listed, as sequenced in a study of blood T cells in healthy people across ages. The second PCR ran about 6 to 11 cycles with a sample-barcoded 5' primer and J-beta primers. TCRdb reanalysed the 5' RACE reads using MiXCR and keeps one entry per CDR3 protein. The sample contains around 650,000 distinct CDR3 sequences, over 40% of which appear only once. Sequencing used blood. The receptors were gathered from a man aged 80 or over in good health.

The CDR3 is CATSPSGASYNEQFF. The CDR3, as DNA: TGTGCCACCAGCCCAAGCGGGGCCTCCTACAATGAGCAGTTCTTC. The chain combines TRBV15 with TRBJ2-1, with 7 bases identical to TRBD2. The V gene's germline CDR1 is LNHNV and CDR2 YYDKDF (reference sequence). The CDR3 runs to 15 residues. The junction had 4 bases not matched to a gene; V was cut back by 5 bases and J by 0 bases.

J is TRBJ2-3 and V is TRBV7-2; D ambiguous. V lost 3 bases to trimming and J lost 1 base, with 14 bases between them. This CDR3 spans 16 amino acids. The V gene's germline CDR1 is SGHTA and CDR2 FQGNSA. The CDR3 DNA reads as TGTGCCAGCAGCTTTGATTCGGTAGTGGGCACAGATACGCAGTATTTT. Translated, it gives CASSFDSVVGTDTQYF.

About this clonotype: A much bigger clone sits one base away, suggesting this may be a read error. The rearrangement uses TRBV7-8 and TRBJ2-7, with 9 bases identical to TRBD1. This CDR3 spans 16 amino acids. The germline V gene encodes CDR1 SGHVS and CDR2 FQNEAQ. For the CDR3, the DNA is TGTGCCAGCAACTTAGTTACAGGGGGCGCCTCCTACGAGCAGTACTTC. Amino acids: CASNLVTGGASYEQYF.

This clonotype was found a few times. V gene TRBV28 combines with J gene TRBJ2-5; D gene ambiguous. Germline CDR1 and CDR2: MDHEN and SYDVKM. There are 15 residues in the CDR3. Trimming stripped 1 base from V and 1 base from J, with 10 bases between. CDR3 sequence reads: CASSLYQPSQETQYF. The DNA of the CDR3 is TGTGCCAGCAGTTTATATCAGCCTTCCCAAGAGACCCAGTACTTC. Supplemented by reference TRBV28 and TRBJ2-5, the full variable domain reads DVKVTQSSRYLVKRTGEKVFLECVQDMDHENMFWYRQDPGLGLRLIYFSYDVKMKEKGDIPEGYSVSREKKERFSLILESASTNQTSMYLCASSLYQPSQETQYFGPGTRLLVL.

As to this clonotype: A single base separates this from a much larger clone, so it may be a read error. V is TRBV7-2 and J is TRBJ2-1, with TRBD1 matching over 7 bases. The CDR3 is made up of 13 amino acids. Losses at the gene ends were 3 bases for V and 13 bases for J; bases not matched to a gene: 9. CDR1 is SGHTA and CDR2 is FQGNSA in the germline V gene. CDR3 in amino acids: CASSFRGWETQFF. The DNA for the CDR3 is TGTGCCAGCAGCTTCAGGGGGTGGGAGACCCAGTTCTTC.

Details on this clonotype: The junction differs from germline at one of its ends, possibly a read error. The J gene is TRBJ2-7, the V gene TRBV5-1; 8 bases are shared with TRBD2. The CDR3 is 16 residues long. In germline, CDR1 is SGHRS, CDR2 YFSETQ. CDR3 region: CARSLELAEPPYEQYF. The CDR3 coding sequence is TGCGCCCGCAGCTTGGAACTAGCGGAGCCTCCCTACGAGCAGTACTTC.

V is TRBV20-1 and J is TRBJ1-4; 9 positions match TRBD1. CDR3 length equals 15 residues. After removal of 6 bases from V and 3 bases from J, the junction contained 8 bases not matched to a gene. Germline CDR1 DFQATT, CDR2 SNEGSKA (reference sequence). CDR3 sequence: CSASTGGRANEKLFF. The CDR3 coding sequence is TGCAGTGCCAGTACAGGGGGCCGGGCTAATGAAAAACTGTTTTTT.

The chain joins TRBV10-3 to TRBJ2-7, with 9 nucleotides matching TRBD1. This CDR3 comprises 15 residues. V trimming: 5 bases; J trimming: 7 bases; junction bases outside the gene matches: 12. CDR1 is ENHRY and CDR2 is SYGVKD in the germline V gene. CDR3 amino acids: CAISPRDRDFIEQYF. DNA of the CDR3: TGTGCCATCAGTCCCCGGGACAGGGATTTTATTGAGCAGTACTTC.

The chain employs TRBV20-1 and TRBJ1-2; tentatively, D is TRBD1 (5 bases). CDR3 length: 15 amino acids. V shed 6 bases and J shed 0 bases, with 17 bases lying between them. The germline V gene encodes CDR1 DFQATT and CDR2 SNEGSKA (reference sequence). This CDR3 reads CSAGGAGGANYGYTF. The CDR3 DNA reads as TGCAGTGCCGGCGGAGCCGGGGGAGCTAACTATGGCTACACCTTC.

With respect to this clonotype: One end of the junction does not line up with germline, which may come from a read error. In nucleotides, the CDR3 is TGTGCCGGCAGTTCCCGGAGCGGGGCCCTGGTCGGGGAGCTGTTTTTT. It translates to CAGSSRSGALVGELFF. The J gene is TRBJ2-2, the V gene TRBV7-2; TRBD2 matches at 7 bases. CDR1 is SGHTA, CDR2 FQGNSA, per germline. This CDR3 has 16 amino acids. Supplemented by reference TRBV7-2 and TRBJ2-2, the full variable domain reads GAGVSQSPSNKVTEKGKDVELRCDPISGHTALYWYRQSLGQGLEFLIYFQGNSAPDKSGLPSDRFSAERTGGSVSTLTIQRTQQEDSAVYLCAGSSRSGALVGELFFGEGSRLTVL.

This rearrangement joins TRBV20-1 to TRBJ2-4; D not resolved. The assigned J gene may be wrong: the sequence end matches TRBJ2-7 better. CDR1 DFQATT and CDR2 SNEGSKA come from the germline V gene (reference sequence). CDR3 length: 12 amino acids. The CDR3 nucleotides are TGCAGTGCTAGATCAATATCCTACGAGCAGTACTTC. Encoded protein: CSARSISYEQYF.

This rearrangement joins TRBV6-1 to TRBJ1-4; D is undetermined. V was clipped by 9 bases and J by 0 bases, with 8 bases between them. CDR3 size: 13 residues. Germline V gene lookup returns CDR1 MNHNS and CDR2 SASEGT. The CDR3 DNA is TGTGCCAGTGGGAGGACAACTAATGAAAAACTGTTTTTT. Encoded protein: CASGRTTNEKLFF.

The gene calls are TRBV7-6 and TRBJ1-3, with a tentative D call TRBD1 (5 bases). V lost 5 bases to trimming and J lost 8 bases, with 16 bases between them. This CDR3 region has 14 residues. Per the germline V gene, CDR1 is SGHVS and CDR2 is FNYEAQ. For the CDR3, the DNA is TGTGCCAGCAGCCCCCAAGTGGACACAGACACCATATATTTT. This encodes CASSPQVDTDTIYF.

The V call is TRBV5-1, the J call TRBJ2-7; TRBD2 is a possible D gene (6 bases). The J call could be wrong; TRBJ2-5 is a better fit for the DNA end. This CDR3 is 16 amino acids long. Looked up from germline, CDR1 is SGHRS and CDR2 is YFSETQ. CDR3 sequence (DNA): TGCGCCAGCAGCTTGGTGCCGACAACGGGAGTAGAGACCCAGTACTTC. Its protein product is CASSLVPTTGVETQYF.

This clonotype was detected a few times. The chain employs TRBV20-1 and TRBJ1-2; D is possibly TRBD1 (6 bases). Trimming left V 5 bases short and J 4 bases short, with 17 bases between. The CDR3 is made up of 14 amino acids. CDR1 DFQATT and CDR2 SNEGSKA come from the germline V gene (reference sequence). CDR3 DNA: TGCAGTGCTCCCACGGTCGGGGGGCCCTATGGCTACACCTTC. This codes for CSAPTVGGPYGYTF.

This clonotype has only a few counts. V usage is TRBV11-2 and J usage is TRBJ2-3; TRBD1 matches at 8 bases. V shed 2 bases, J shed 1 base, and the junction held 11 bases outside the gene matches. Germline V lookup: CDR1 SGHAT, CDR2 FQNNGV. This CDR3 contains 18 residues. The CDR3 reads CASSLRAGGSVGTDTQYF. DNA of the CDR3: TGTGCCAGCAGCTTAAGGGCAGGGGGCTCGGTGGGCACAGATACGCAGTATTTT.

Comment on this clonotype: A much larger clone is a single base away; this may be a read error. The chain is built from TRBV6-2 or TRBV6-3 and TRBJ2-6; the D call may be TRBD1 or TRBD2 (5 bases each). The CDR3 sequence is 17 residues long. The germline gives CDR1 MNHEY, CDR2 SVGEGT. Trimming cost V 7 bases and J 1 base, with 17 bases left between them. Here the CDR3 reads CASKPGRGFSGANVLTF. The CDR3 nucleotides read TGTGCCAGCAAACCGGGACGAGGATTTTCTGGGGCCAACGTCCTGACTTTC.

The rearrangement uses TRBV5-1 and TRBJ2-1; D perhaps matches TRBD2 (6 bases). Germline loops: CDR1 SGHRS, CDR2 YFSETQ. The CDR3 loop spans 15 amino acids. Between the trimmed V and J ends, which lost 7 bases and 0 bases, there was a span of 14 bases. CDR3 region: CASVGAGSSYNEQFF. CDR3 bases: TGCGCCAGCGTAGGGGCCGGGAGCTCCTACAATGAGCAGTTCTTC.